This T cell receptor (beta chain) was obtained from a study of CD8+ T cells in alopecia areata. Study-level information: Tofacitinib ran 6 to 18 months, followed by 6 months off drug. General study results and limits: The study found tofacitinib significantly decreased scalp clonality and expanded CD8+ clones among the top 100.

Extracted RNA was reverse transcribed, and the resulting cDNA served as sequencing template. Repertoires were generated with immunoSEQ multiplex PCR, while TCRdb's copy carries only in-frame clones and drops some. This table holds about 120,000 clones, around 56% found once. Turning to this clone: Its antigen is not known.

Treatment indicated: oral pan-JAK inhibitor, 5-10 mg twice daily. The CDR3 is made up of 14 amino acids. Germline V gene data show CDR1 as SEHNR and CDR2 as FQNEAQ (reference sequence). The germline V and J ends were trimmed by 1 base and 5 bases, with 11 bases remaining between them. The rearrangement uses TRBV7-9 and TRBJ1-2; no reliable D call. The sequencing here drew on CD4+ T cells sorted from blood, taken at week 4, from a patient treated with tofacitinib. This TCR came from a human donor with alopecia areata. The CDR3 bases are TGTGCCAGCAGCTTAGTGGCCCAGGCATATGGCTACACCTTC. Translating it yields CASSLVAQAYGYTF.